This is a list of T cell receptor beta chains from one sample in a study of cytomegalovirus exposure and HLA in healthy donors. Here immunoSEQ multiplex PCR was the method, and the copy in TCRdb shows in-frame clones only, minus some. The data show fewer than 120,000 clones, around 87% seen once. Material: PBMCs. Receptors were obtained from a woman aged 25-40 years in good health and CMV-seropositive. The CDR3 runs from the conserved cysteine through the conserved F or W. The order of the fields is J gene, clone size, V gene, CDR3 protein. Size is stated for part of the rows, as once, few or many counts, or as a class when the clone is expanded.

J: TRBJ2-1; size: -; V: TRBV28; CDR3: CALGGRNEQFF
J: TRBJ2-2; size: -; V: TRBV2; CDR3: CATRQDANTGELFF
J: TRBJ1-5; size: few; V: TRBV4-3; CDR3: CASSQDHGGVQPQHF
J: TRBJ2-1; size: -; V: TRBV6-1; CDR3: CASSDWQGGYNEQFF
J: TRBJ1-3; size: -; V: TRBV7-2; CDR3: CASSLGLGNTIYF
J: TRBJ2-3; size: -; V: TRBV4-1; CDR3: CASSQLQGVSTDTQYF
J: TRBJ2-1; size: -; V: TRBV6-5; CDR3: CASSKRDRGYNEQFF
J: TRBJ2-7; size: -; V: TRBV11-2; CDR3: CASSPGQEFPYEQYF
J: TRBJ1-2; size: once; V: TRBV6-5; CDR3: CASSPRLMGYGYTF
J: TRBJ1-1; size: -; V: TRBV7-9; CDR3: CASSLVGGATEAFF
J: TRBJ1-4; size: -; V: TRBV5-1; CDR3: CASSPSTNEKLFF
J: TRBJ2-1; size: -; V: TRBV2; CDR3: CASSEKLVYYNEQFF
J: TRBJ2-1; size: -; V: TRBV5-6; CDR3: CASSLLLEQRSYNEQFF
J: TRBJ1-2; size: -; V: TRBV10-3; CDR3: CAIRQGESGYTF
J: TRBJ2-7; size: -; V: TRBV28; CDR3: CASSPSGTTYEQYF
J: TRBJ2-5; size: -; V: TRBV9; CDR3: CASSVGRRETQYF
J: TRBJ2-3; size: -; V: TRBV5-1; CDR3: CASSSGLAGGRTDTQYF
J: TRBJ2-7; size: -; V: TRBV11-2; CDR3: CASSLRQGYEQYF